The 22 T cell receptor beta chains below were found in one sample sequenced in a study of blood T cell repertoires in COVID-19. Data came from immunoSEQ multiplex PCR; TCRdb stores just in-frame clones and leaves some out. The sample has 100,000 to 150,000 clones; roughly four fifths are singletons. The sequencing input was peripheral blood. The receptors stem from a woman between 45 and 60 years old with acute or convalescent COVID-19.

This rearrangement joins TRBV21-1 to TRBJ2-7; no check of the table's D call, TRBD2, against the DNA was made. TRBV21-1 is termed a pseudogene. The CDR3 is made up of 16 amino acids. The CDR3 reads CASSGGYFLSSYEQYF. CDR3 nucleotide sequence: TGTGCCAGCAGCGGGGGGTACTTTTTGAGCTCCTACGAGCAGTACTTC.

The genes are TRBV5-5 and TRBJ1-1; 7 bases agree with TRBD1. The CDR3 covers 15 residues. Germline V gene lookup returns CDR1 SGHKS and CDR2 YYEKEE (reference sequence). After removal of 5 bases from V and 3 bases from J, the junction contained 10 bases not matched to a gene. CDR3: CASRKTQGTHTEAFF. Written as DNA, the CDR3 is TGTGCCAGCAGAAAAACACAGGGGACGCACACTGAAGCTTTCTTT.

The CDR3 region is CASSKKSHLKQFF. The CDR3 bases are TGTGCCAGCAGCAAAAAATCCCACTTGAAGCAGTTCTTC. V is TRBV21-1 and J is TRBJ2-1; the tabulated D call, TRBD2, remains unverified against the DNA. TRBV21-1 is recorded as a pseudogene. The CDR3 contains 13 residues.

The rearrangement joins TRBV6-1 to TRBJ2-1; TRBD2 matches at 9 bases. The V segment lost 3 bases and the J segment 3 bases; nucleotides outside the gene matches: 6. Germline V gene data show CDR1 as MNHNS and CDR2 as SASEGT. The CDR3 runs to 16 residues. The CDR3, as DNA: TGTGCCAGCAGTGAGACGGCGGGGGGGTTCTACAATGAGCAGTTCTTC. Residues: CASSETAGGFYNEQFF.

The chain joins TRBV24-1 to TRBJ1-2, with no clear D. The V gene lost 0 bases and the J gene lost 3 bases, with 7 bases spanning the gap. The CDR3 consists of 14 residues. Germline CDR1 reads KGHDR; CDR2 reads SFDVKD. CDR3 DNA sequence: TGTGCCACCAGTGATTTGAATACAGACTATGGCTACACCTTC. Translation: CATSDLNTDYGYTF.

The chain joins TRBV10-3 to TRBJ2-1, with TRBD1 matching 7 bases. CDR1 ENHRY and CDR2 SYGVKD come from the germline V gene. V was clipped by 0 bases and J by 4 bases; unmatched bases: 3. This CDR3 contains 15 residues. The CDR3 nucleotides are TGTGCCATCAGTGAGTCAAGGGGGCGGTACAATGAGCAGTTCTTC. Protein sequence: CAISESRGRYNEQFF.

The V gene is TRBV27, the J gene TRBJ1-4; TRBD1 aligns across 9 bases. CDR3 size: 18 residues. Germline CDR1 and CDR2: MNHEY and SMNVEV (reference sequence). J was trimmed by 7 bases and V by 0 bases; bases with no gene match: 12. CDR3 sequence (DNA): TGTGCCAGCAGTTTATCCATATCCCGGGACAGGGTTTCTGAAAAACTGTTTTTT. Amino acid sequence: CASSLSISRDRVSEKLFF. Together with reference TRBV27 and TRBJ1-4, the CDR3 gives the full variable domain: EAQVTQNPRYLITVTGKKLTVTCSQNMNHEYMSWYRQDPGLGLRQIYYSMNVEVTDKGDVPEGYKVSRKEKRNFPLILESPSPNQTSLYFCASSLSISRDRVSEKLFFGSGTQLSVL.

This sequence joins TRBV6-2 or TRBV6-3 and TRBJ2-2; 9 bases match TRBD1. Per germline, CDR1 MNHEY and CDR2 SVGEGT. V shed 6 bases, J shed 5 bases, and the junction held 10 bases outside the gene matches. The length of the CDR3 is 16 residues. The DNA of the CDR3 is TGTGCCAGCAGCCCCTCCGGGACAGGGAATACCGGGGAGCTGTTTTTT. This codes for CASSPSGTGNTGELFF.

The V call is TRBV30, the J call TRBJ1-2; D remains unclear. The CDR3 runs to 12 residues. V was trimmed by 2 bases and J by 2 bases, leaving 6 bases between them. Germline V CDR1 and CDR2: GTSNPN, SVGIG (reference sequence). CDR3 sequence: CAWSHSNYGYTF. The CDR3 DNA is TGTGCCTGGAGTCATTCCAACTATGGCTACACCTTC.

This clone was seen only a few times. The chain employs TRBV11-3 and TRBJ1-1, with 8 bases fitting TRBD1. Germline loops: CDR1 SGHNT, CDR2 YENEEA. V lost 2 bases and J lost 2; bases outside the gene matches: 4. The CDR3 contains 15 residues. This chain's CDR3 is CASSLQGAGNTEAFF. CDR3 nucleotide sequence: TGTGCCAGCAGCTTACAGGGGGCGGGTAACACTGAAGCTTTCTTT.

This CDR3 is CASGLHPKTSGAEKLFF. CDR3 nucleotide sequence: TGTGCTAGTGGTCTCCACCCAAAGACCTCAGGGGCTGAAAAACTGTTTTTT. The genes are TRBV12-5 and TRBJ1-4, with D tentatively TRBD1 (6 bases). V gave up 5 bases and J gave up 7 bases, with 23 bases separating them. CDR1 LGHNT and CDR2 FRNRAP come from the germline V gene. The CDR3 extends over 17 amino acids.

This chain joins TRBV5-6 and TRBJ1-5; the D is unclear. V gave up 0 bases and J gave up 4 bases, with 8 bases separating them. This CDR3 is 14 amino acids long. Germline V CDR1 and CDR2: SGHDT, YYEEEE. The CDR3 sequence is CASSLGRRNQPQHF. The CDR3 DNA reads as TGTGCCAGCAGCTTGGGCCGGAGAAATCAGCCCCAGCATTTT.

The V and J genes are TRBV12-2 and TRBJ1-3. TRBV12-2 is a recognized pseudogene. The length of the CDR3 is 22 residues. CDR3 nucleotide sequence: TGTGCAAGTCGCCATTCAGGAGCCCCTTATAGTGGCGGGTCAGGCCGCGGAAACACCATATATTTT. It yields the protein CASRHSGAPYSGGSGRGNTIYF.

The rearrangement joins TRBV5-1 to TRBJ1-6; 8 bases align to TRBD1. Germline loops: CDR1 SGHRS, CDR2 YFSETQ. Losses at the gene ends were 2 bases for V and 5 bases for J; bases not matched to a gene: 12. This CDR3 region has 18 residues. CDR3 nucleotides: TGCGCCAGCAGCTTCACTTACAGGGGGGGATCCAATAATTCACCCCTCCACTTT. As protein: CASSFTYRGGSNNSPLHF.

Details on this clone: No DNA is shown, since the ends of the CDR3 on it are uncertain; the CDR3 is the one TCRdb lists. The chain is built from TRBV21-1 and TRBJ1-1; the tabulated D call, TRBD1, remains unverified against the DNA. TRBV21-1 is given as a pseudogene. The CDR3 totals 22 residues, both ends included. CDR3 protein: CASSKVSWGTGNCDSMNTEAFF.

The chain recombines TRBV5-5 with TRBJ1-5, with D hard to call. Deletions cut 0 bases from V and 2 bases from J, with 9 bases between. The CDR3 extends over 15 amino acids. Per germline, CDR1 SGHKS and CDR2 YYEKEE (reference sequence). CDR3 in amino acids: CASSLVPGGNQPQHF. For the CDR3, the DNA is TGTGCCAGCAGCTTGGTCCCGGGTGGCAATCAGCCCCAGCATTTT.

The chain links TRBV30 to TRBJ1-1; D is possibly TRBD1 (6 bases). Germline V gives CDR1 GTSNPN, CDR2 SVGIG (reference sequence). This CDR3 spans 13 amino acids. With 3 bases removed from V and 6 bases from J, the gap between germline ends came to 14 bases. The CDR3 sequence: CAWSYQGSAEAFF. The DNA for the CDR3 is TGTGCCTGGAGCTACCAGGGGAGCGCTGAAGCTTTCTTT.

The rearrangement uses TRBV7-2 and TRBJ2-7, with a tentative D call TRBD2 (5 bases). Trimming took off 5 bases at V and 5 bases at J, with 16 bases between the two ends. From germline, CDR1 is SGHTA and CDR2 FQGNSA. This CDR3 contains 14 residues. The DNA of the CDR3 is TGTGCCAGCAGCCCAGAGTTAGCGTCGGACGAGCAGTACTTC. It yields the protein CASSPELASDEQYF.

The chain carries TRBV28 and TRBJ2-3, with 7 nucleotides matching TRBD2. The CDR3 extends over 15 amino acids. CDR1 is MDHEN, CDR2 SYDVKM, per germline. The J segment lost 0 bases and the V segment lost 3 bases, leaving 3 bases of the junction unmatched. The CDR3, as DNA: TGTGCCAGCAGTTTCAGCGGGGCCAGCACAGATACGCAGTATTTT. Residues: CASSFSGASTDTQYF.

DNA for the CDR3: TGTGCCAGCAGCCCCCAGGGGGCTGTTTCCTCTGGAAACACCATATATTTT. Its protein product is CASSPQGAVSSGNTIYF. V and J are TRBV9 and TRBJ1-3; TRBD1 matches at 8 bases. The CDR3 runs 17 residues. Germline V gene sequence: CDR1 SGDLS, CDR2 YYNGEE. Germline trimming cut 4 bases from V and 0 bases from J; bases unmatched to any gene: 9.

This CDR3 reads CASSPSEGQGAYEQYF. The CDR3 DNA follows: TGTGCCAGCAGCCCCTCGGAGGGACAGGGGGCCTACGAGCAGTACTTC. This sequence joins TRBV9 and TRBJ2-7, with 11 bases aligning to TRBD1. The V segment lost 4 bases and the J segment 2 bases; nucleotides outside the gene matches: 8. CDR1 and CDR2 from the germline V gene are SGDLS and YYNGEE. The CDR3 extends over 16 amino acids.

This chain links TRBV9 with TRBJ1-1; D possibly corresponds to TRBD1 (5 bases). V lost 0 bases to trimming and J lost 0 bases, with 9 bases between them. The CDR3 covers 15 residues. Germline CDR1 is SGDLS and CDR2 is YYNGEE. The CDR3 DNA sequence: TGTGCCAGCAGCGTAGACTCAGGGATGAACACTGAAGCTTTCTTT. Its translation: CASSVDSGMNTEAFF.